These T cell receptor beta chains were read from a single sample in a study of blood T cell repertoires in COVID-19. Clones were sequenced by immunoSEQ multiplex PCR, and TCRdb holds only the in-frame ones, with some missing. The sample lists about 60,000 clones; roughly 84% were seen once. The sample comprised peripheral blood. The receptors were gathered from a man aged 25 to 40 with COVID-19, enrolled during active disease. The CDR3 runs from the conserved cysteine through the conserved F or W. A D gene is named only where the DNA matches it firmly. The size field is filled for only some rows; it gives once, few, many or a size class.

abundance | j_gene | v_gene | d_gene | CDR3nt | CDR3aa
- | TRBJ2-5 | TRBV6-5 | TRBD2 | TGTGCCAGCAGGGGACTAGCGGGTGAGACCCAGTACTTC | CASRGLAGETQYF
- | TRBJ1-3 | TRBV19 | - | TGTGCCAGTACCCTGGACGGGAGCTCTGGAAACACCATATATTTT | CASTLDGSSGNTIYF
- | TRBJ2-7 | TRBV9 | TRBD1 | TGTGCCAGCAGCCCGACAGGGGGGACCTACGAGCAGTACTTC | CASSPTGGTYEQYF
- | TRBJ2-7 | TRBV10-3 | TRBD2 | TGTGCCATCGGACCGATAGCGGGAGGTCCCCACGAGCAGTACTTC | CAIGPIAGGPHEQYF
- | TRBJ1-5 | TRBV28 | TRBD1 | TGTGCCAGCAGTCCGACAGGGGTAAATCAGCCCCAGCATTTT | CASSPTGVNQPQHF
- | TRBJ2-1 | TRBV10-1 | TRBD2 | TGCGCCAGCAGTTATGGGACTAGCGGGACCAATGAGCAGTTCTTC | CASSYGTSGTNEQFF
- | TRBJ1-2 | TRBV2 | TRBD1 | TGTGCCAGCAGTGAATTCGTAGACAGGGATTACGATGGCTACACCTTC | CASSEFVDRDYDGYTF
- | TRBJ1-2 | TRBV7-2 | - | TGTGCCAGCAGCCTGGGCCCGAAGAACTATGGCTACACCTTC | CASSLGPKNYGYTF
- | TRBJ2-5 | TRBV24-1 | TRBD2 | TGTGCCACCAGTGATTTAATAGCGGGACAAGAGACCCAGTACTTC | CATSDLIAGQETQYF
- | TRBJ1-1 | TRBV28 | TRBD1 | TGTGCCAGCACCCTGACAGGGGCGAACACTGAAGCTTTCTTT | CASTLTGANTEAFF
- | TRBJ1-3 | TRBV7-9 | - | TGTGCCAGCAGTCAAGGACAGAGCTCTGGAAACACCATATATTTT | CASSQGQSSGNTIYF
- | TRBJ1-2 | TRBV10-3 | - | TGTGCCATCAGCCCAGGGTCTAACTATGGCTACACCTTC | CAISPGSNYGYTF
- | TRBJ2-2 | TRBV19 | - | TGTGCCAGTAGTATAGATCGGGGAGGACAGAACACCGGGGAGCTGTTTTTT | CASSIDRGGQNTGELFF
- | TRBJ1-4 | TRBV7-9 | - | TGTGCCAGCAGCTCAGGGGCGACTAATGAAAAACTGTTTTTT | CASSSGATNEKLFF
few | TRBJ2-2 | TRBV10-1 | - | TGCGCCAGCAGTGAAGGGGACACCGGGGAGCTGTTTTTT | CASSEGDTGELFF
- | TRBJ2-7 | TRBV15 | - | TGTGCCACCAGCAGACCGGGACAAGGGGAGCAGTACTTC | CATSRPGQGEQYF
- | TRBJ1-1 | TRBV30 | - | TGTGCCTGGGAACGAGGGGGTAAAGCTTTCTTT | CAWERGGKAFF
- | TRBJ2-5 | TRBV2 | TRBD2 | TGTGCCAGCAGTGAAGCAGAGACTAGCGTGGAAGAGACCCAGTACTTC | CASSEAETSVEETQYF
few | TRBJ1-5 | TRBV6-5 | TRBD1 | TGTGCCAGCAGTCGGACAGGCGACAATCAGCCCCAGCATTTT | CASSRTGDNQPQHF
few | TRBJ1-2 | TRBV11-2 | TRBD1 | TGTGCCAGCAGCTTTCCGGGACAGGGACCAAACTATGGCTACACCTTC | CASSFPGQGPNYGYTF